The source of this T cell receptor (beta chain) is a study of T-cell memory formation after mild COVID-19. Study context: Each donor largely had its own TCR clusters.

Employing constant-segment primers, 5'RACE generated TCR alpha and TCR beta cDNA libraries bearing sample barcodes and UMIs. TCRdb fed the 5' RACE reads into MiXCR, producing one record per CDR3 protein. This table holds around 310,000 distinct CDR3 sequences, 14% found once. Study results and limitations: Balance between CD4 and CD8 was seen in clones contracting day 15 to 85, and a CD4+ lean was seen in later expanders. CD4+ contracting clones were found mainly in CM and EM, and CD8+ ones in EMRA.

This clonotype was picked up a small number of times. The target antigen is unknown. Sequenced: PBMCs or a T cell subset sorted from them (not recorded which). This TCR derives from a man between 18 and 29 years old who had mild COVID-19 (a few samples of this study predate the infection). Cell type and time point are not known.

The chain's CDR3 is CASSVWEYNEQFF. The CDR3 DNA is TGTGCCAGCAGCGTCTGGGAGTACAATGAGCAGTTCTTC. J is TRBJ2-1 and V is TRBV9, with D possibly being TRBD2 (5 bases). This CDR3 is built from 13 residues. Germline V gives CDR1 SGDLS, CDR2 YYNGEE. V was trimmed by 2 bases and J by 4 bases, leaving 7 bases between them.